Shown below are 27 T cell receptor beta chains from a single sample sequenced in a study of T cell responses to AZD1222 COVID-19 vaccine. Produced via immunoSEQ multiplex PCR; TCRdb's table is partial and in-frame only. The sample holds some 200,000 clones, roughly 93% seen once. The specimen comprised peripheral blood, sampled on day 0 of AZD1222 vaccination. Receptors originate from an adult in good health.

V usage is TRBV28 and J usage is TRBJ1-5, with D possibly matching TRBD1 (6 bases). Germline V gene lookup returns CDR1 MDHEN and CDR2 SYDVKM. The V gene lost 3 bases and the J gene lost 2 bases, with 17 bases spanning the gap. There are 17 residues in the CDR3. CDR3 in DNA: TGTGCCAGCAGTTTGATATCTTTACAGGGAGGCAATCAGCCCCAGCATTTT. Translation gives CASSLISLQGGNQPQHF.

The chain has TRBV2 and TRBJ2-1, with 12 bases aligning to TRBD2. The germline V gene encodes CDR1 SNHLY and CDR2 FYNNEI. With V trimmed by 7 bases and J by 12 bases, 19 bases remained unmatched. CDR3 length: 17 amino acids. CDR3 amino acids: CASIEGHSSGRGFVQFF. CDR3 nucleotide sequence: TGTGCCAGCATCGAGGGTCACTCTAGCGGGAGGGGGTTCGTGCAGTTCTTC.

The genes are TRBV19 and TRBJ1-4; possible D gene TRBD1, 6 bases. The CDR3 extends over 14 amino acids. The germline gives CDR1 LNHDA, CDR2 SQIVND (reference sequence). V lost 5 bases, J lost 3 bases, and 10 bases lay in between. CDR3: CASSSRGANEKLFF. The CDR3 DNA is TGTGCCAGTAGTTCCAGGGGTGCTAATGAAAAACTGTTTTTT.

The chain combines TRBV20-1 with TRBJ1-1; D gene uncertain. Trimming took off 6 bases at V and 6 bases at J, with 11 bases between the two ends. CDR3 length: 11 residues. Germline V lookup: CDR1 DFQATT, CDR2 SNEGSKA (reference sequence). The CDR3 loop is CSAPFNSEAFF. CDR3 bases: TGCAGTGCCCCATTTAATTCTGAAGCTTTCTTT.

CDR3 sequence: CASSPTVGAPNSPLHF. The CDR3 nucleotides are TGTGCCAGCTCGCCAACCGTTGGGGCGCCTAATTCACCCCTCCACTTT. The rearrangement links TRBV18 to TRBJ1-6; maybe TRBD1 (5 bases). The CDR3 covers 16 residues. The ends were cut back, 6 bases at V and 6 bases at J, with 18 bases in the middle. Germline assignment: CDR1 KGHSH and CDR2 LQKENI.

The chain uses TRBV4-1 and TRBJ2-2; 7 nucleotides line up with TRBD1. CDR3 size: 15 residues. Per the germline V gene, CDR1 is MGHRA and CDR2 is YSYEKL. J was trimmed by 6 bases and V by 0 bases; bases with no gene match: 4. DNA of the CDR3: TGCGCCAGCAGCCAAGATGAGACAGGGCCCGGGGAGCTGTTTTTT. Its protein is CASSQDETGPGELFF.

This clone was seen only a few times. The V gene is TRBV11-3, the J gene TRBJ2-2; weak D call: TRBD1 (5 bases). The CDR3 loop spans 15 amino acids. Looked up from germline, CDR1 is SGHNT and CDR2 is YENEEA. The V end was cut by 3 bases, the J end by 1 base, with 9 bases between. The CDR3 nucleotides read TGTGCCAGCAGCTTTTCAGGGTTGAACACCGGGGAGCTGTTTTTT. Translation gives CASSFSGLNTGELFF. Full variable domain (missing parts from reference TRBV11-3 and TRBJ2-2): EAGVVQSPRYKIIEKKQPVAFWCNPISGHNTLYWYLQNLGQGPELLIRYENEEAVDDSQLPKDRFSAERLKGVDSTLKIQPAELGDSAVYLCASSFSGLNTGELFFGEGSRLTVL.

V gene TRBV11-2 combines with J gene TRBJ2-1; 8 bases agree with TRBD1. CDR1 is SGHAT and CDR2 is FQNNGV in the germline V gene. The V gene end was trimmed by 5 bases and the J gene end by 9 bases; junction bases not matched to a gene: 6. There are 13 residues in the CDR3. CDR3 sequence: CASSPRTGIEQFF. CDR3 DNA sequence: TGTGCCAGCAGCCCCCGGACAGGGATTGAGCAGTTCTTC. Full variable domain (remainder filled in from reference TRBV11-2 and TRBJ2-1): EAGVAQSPRYKIIEKRQSVAFWCNPISGHATLYWYQQILGQGPKLLIQFQNNGVVDDSQLPKDRFSAERLKGVDSTLKIQPAKLEDSAVYLCASSPRTGIEQFFGPGTRLTVL.

The CDR3 region has the DNA TGTGCCAGCAGCACGATTACCGGACGGGGTTCCTCCTTCCTCAATCAGCCCCAGCATTTT. This codes for CASSTITGRGSSFLNQPQHF. The gene calls are TRBV21-1 and TRBJ1-5. TRBV21-1 is marked as a pseudogene. The CDR3 covers 20 residues.

The chain couples TRBV3-1 (or the pseudogene TRBV3-2) to TRBJ1-1; a weak D match, TRBD1 (5 bases). This CDR3 is 16 amino acids long. Per the germline V gene, CDR1 is LGHDT and CDR2 is YNNKEL (reference sequence). V was shortened by 1 base and J by 1 base, with 13 bases between the two germline ends. The CDR3 nucleotides read TGTGCCAGCAGCCAAGGTTCGTGGCAGGGGAACACTGAAGCTTTCTTT. Its translation is CASSQGSWQGNTEAFF.

V gene TRBV27 combines with J gene TRBJ2-6; D is undetermined. CDR1 is MNHEY and CDR2 is SMNVEV in the germline V gene (reference sequence). There are 16 residues in the CDR3. V was clipped by 5 bases and J by 0 bases, with 11 bases between them. This chain's CDR3 is CASSPDLFSGANVLTF. In nucleotides, the CDR3 is TGTGCCAGCAGTCCAGATCTATTCTCTGGGGCCAACGTCCTGACTTTC.

The V call is TRBV7-3, the J call TRBJ2-7, with D tentatively TRBD1 (5 bases). Trimming removed 1 base at V and 6 bases at J, with 16 bases between. This CDR3 comprises 15 residues. CDR1 is SGHTA and CDR2 is FQGTGA in the germline V gene. The CDR3 DNA follows: TGTGCCAGCAGCTTAATTGGGGCGGAAACAAGCGAGCAGTACTTC. It translates to CASSLIGAETSEQYF.

The chain combines TRBV18 with TRBJ2-6; D is ambiguous. The V gene's germline CDR1 is KGHSH and CDR2 LQKENI. Trimming shortened V by 3 bases and J by 2 bases, and 11 bases separated the two germline ends. This CDR3 has 16 residues. The CDR3 loop reads CASSPSTPPGANVLTF. The CDR3, as DNA: TGTGCCAGCTCACCTTCGACGCCTCCTGGGGCCAACGTCCTGACTTTC.

V usage is TRBV25-1 and J usage is TRBJ1-6; D remains unclear. V dropped 6 bases and J dropped 4 bases, with 10 bases sitting between them. There are 14 residues in the CDR3. Germline CDR1 reads MGHDK; CDR2 reads SYGVNS. The CDR3 reads CASRDRIYNSPLHF. CDR3 coding DNA: TGTGCCAGCAGGGATAGGATTTATAATTCACCCCTCCACTTT.

J is TRBJ2-7 and V is TRBV7-8; 7 bases map to TRBD1. The CDR3 is 15 residues long. The V segment lost 1 base and the J segment 2 bases; nucleotides outside the gene matches: 5. Germline V gene sequence: CDR1 SGHVS, CDR2 FQNEAQ. The CDR3 coding sequence is TGTGCCAGCAGCTTAGTGAACAGGGGCGCCTACGAGCAGTACTTC. Protein product: CASSLVNRGAYEQYF.

This chain uses TRBV21-1 with TRBJ2-1; no check of the table's D call, TRBD2, against the DNA was made. TRBV21-1 is a documented pseudogene. The CDR3 loop spans 17 amino acids. The CDR3 bases are TGTGCCAGCAGCAAGTTGGAGGACGGTAGCTCCTACAATGAGCAGTTCTTC. Its translation: CASSKLEDGSSYNEQFF.

The chain combines TRBV7-9 with TRBJ1-3; TRBD1 matches 8 bases. Trimming removed 6 bases from V and 2 bases from J; junction bases left unmatched: 15. Germline V gene sequence: CDR1 SEHNR, CDR2 FQNEAQ (reference sequence). CDR3 size: 18 residues. The CDR3 protein is CASRSRTGHRDAGNTIYF. DNA for the CDR3: TGTGCCAGCAGGTCACGGACAGGGCATAGAGACGCTGGAAACACCATATATTTT.

CDR3 in amino acids: CSAEGDYGYTF. The CDR3 region has the DNA TGCAGCGCCGAGGGGGACTATGGCTACACCTTC. V usage is TRBV29-1 and J usage is TRBJ1-2, with D perhaps TRBD1 (6 bases). Germline-derived CDR1 and CDR2 are SQVTM and ANQGSEA. The CDR3 spans 11 residues. V lost 7 bases to trimming and J lost 3 bases, with 9 bases between them.

The rearrangement joins TRBV9 to TRBJ1-6; no definite D call. Trimming left V 2 bases short and J 8 bases short, with 11 bases between. The CDR3 contains 14 residues. The germline CDR1 and CDR2 sequences are SGDLS and YYNGEE. The CDR3 region is CASSVVGRDSPLHF. CDR3 nucleotide sequence: TGTGCCAGCAGCGTGGTCGGGAGGGATTCACCCCTCCACTTT.

This chain uses TRBV12-3 or TRBV12-4 with TRBJ2-7; 8 nucleotides line up with TRBD2. Trimming removed 5 bases from V and 11 bases from J; junction bases left unmatched: 11. This CDR3 has 13 amino acids. CDR3 loop: CASSPSAGGGKYF. In DNA, the CDR3 is TGTGCCAGCAGTCCCTCCGCGGGCGGGGGGAAGTACTTC.

This clone showed up just a few times. The chain links TRBV7-3 to TRBJ2-2; D may be TRBD2 (6 bases). Deletions cut 5 bases from V and 3 bases from J, with 19 bases between. This CDR3 has 17 residues. Germline loops: CDR1 SGHTA, CDR2 FQGTGA. The CDR3 spells CASSPFRREQDTGELFF. CDR3 nucleotide sequence: TGTGCCAGCAGCCCATTCAGGAGGGAGCAGGACACCGGGGAGCTGTTTTTT.

The chain recombines TRBV5-4 with TRBJ2-7; D gene ambiguous. CDR3 length equals 12 residues. Per the germline V gene, CDR1 is SGHNT and CDR2 is YYREEE (reference sequence). V dropped 4 bases and J dropped 6 bases, with 11 bases sitting between them. The CDR3 here is CASSAYNVEQYF. The CDR3 region has the DNA TGTGCCAGCAGCGCATATAATGTCGAGCAGTACTTC.

The V and J genes are TRBV5-6 and TRBJ2-1; TRBD2 matches at 12 bases. Germline V gives CDR1 SGHDT, CDR2 YYEEEE. After removal of 0 bases from V and 9 bases from J, the junction contained 7 bases not matched to a gene. CDR3 length: 16 amino acids. As DNA, the CDR3 is TGTGCCAGCAGCTTGGCCCTAGCGGGGGGGCCGGGTGAGCAGTTCTTC. This encodes CASSLALAGGPGEQFF.

The CDR3: CASSALENTGELFF. The CDR3 bases are TGTGCCAGTAGCGCACTAGAGAACACCGGGGAGCTGTTTTTT. The chain couples TRBV19 to TRBJ2-2; a possible D gene is TRBD2 (5 bases). Germline-derived CDR1 and CDR2 are LNHDA and SQIVND (reference sequence). V was shortened by 6 bases and J by 1 base, with 9 bases between the two germline ends. The CDR3 is made up of 14 amino acids.

The V call is TRBV9, the J call TRBJ1-6; tentative D call: TRBD1 (6 bases). Trimming removed 3 bases at V and 6 bases at J, with 13 bases between. The CDR3 is made up of 15 amino acids. The germline CDR1 and CDR2 sequences are SGDLS and YYNGEE. DNA of the CDR3: TGTGCCAGCAGCGCGACGGACAGTGGTAATTCACCCCTCCACTTT. Protein sequence: CASSATDSGNSPLHF. Based on the CDR3 plus reference TRBV9 and TRBJ1-6, the full variable domain is DSGVTQTPKHLITATGQRVTLRCSPRSGDLSVYWYQQSLDQGLQFLIQYYNGEERAKGNILERFSAQQFPDLHSELNLSSLELGDSALYFCASSATDSGNSPLHFGNGTRLTVT.

The chain carries TRBV10-3 and TRBJ2-4; tentatively, D is TRBD2 (5 bases). The CDR3 has 14 amino acids. Trimming took 8 bases from V and 0 from J, leaving 11 bases between them. The germline V gene encodes CDR1 ENHRY and CDR2 SYGVKD. CDR3 sequence reads: CAIGSGEAKNIQYF. CDR3 nucleotide sequence: TGTGCCATCGGGAGTGGGGAAGCCAAAAACATTCAGTACTTC.

This clone has just one count. V and J are TRBV9 and TRBJ2-3; tentative D call: TRBD2 (6 bases). In germline, CDR1 is SGDLS, CDR2 YYNGEE. The V and J ends lost 0 bases and 1 base respectively, with 9 bases between them. The CDR3 runs 15 residues. The chain's CDR3 is CASSVVGGRTDTQYF. Here the CDR3 DNA reads TGTGCCAGCAGCGTAGTGGGGGGACGCACAGATACGCAGTATTTT. The full variable domain, completed using reference TRBV9 and TRBJ2-3, is DSGVTQTPKHLITATGQRVTLRCSPRSGDLSVYWYQQSLDQGLQFLIQYYNGEERAKGNILERFSAQQFPDLHSELNLSSLELGDSALYFCASSVVGGRTDTQYFGPGTRLTVL.